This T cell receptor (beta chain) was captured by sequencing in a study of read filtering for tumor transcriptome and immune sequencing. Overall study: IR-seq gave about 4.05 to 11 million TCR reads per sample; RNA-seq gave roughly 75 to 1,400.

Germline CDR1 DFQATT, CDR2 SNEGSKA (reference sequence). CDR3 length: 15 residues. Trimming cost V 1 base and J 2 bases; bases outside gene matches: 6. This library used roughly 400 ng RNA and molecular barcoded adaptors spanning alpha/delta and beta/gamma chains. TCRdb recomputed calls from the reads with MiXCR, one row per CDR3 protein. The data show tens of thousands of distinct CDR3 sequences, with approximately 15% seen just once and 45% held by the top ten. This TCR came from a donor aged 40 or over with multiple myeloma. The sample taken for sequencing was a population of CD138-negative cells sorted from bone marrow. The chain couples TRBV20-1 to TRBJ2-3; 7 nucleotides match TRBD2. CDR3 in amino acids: CSARGGGSTTDTQYF. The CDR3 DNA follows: TGCAGTGCTAGAGGGGGCGGGAGCACCACAGATACGCAGTATTTT.